The clone carrying this TCR beta chain has at least ten counts. As yet, its antigen is unknown. This sample's time point: newly diagnosed GD, antithyroid drugs for less than 3 months. RNA extracted from PBMCs served as the sequencing template. The data derive from a study of regulatory T cells in long-lasting Graves disease. Germline lookup yields CDR1 MNHNS and CDR2 SASEGT. The CDR3 is 15 residues long. V lost 2 bases and J lost 8, with 15 bases in between. HTBI primers from iRepertoire and Arm-PCR of CDR3 regions yielded the TCR beta libraries. Using its own MiXCR run on the multiplex PCR reads, TCRdb lists one record per CDR3 protein. Counted here are over 400,000 distinct CDR3 sequences, around 13% occurring once; the ten biggest clones make up around a sixth. Study-wide results and caveats: Graves' patients with persistent disease showed TCR diversity lower than patients newly diagnosed.

These data are also associated with another study on T cells in Graves' hyperthyroidism and ophthalmopathy. That source notes: Researchers defined stable Graves' hyperthyroidism as no ophthalmopathy progression within 18 months. Initially, a first-round RT-PCR of the TCR CDR3 employed the HTBI primer set. Most expanded thyroid clonotypes above 0.001 also appeared in blood.

This rearrangement joins TRBV6-1 to TRBJ1-4; D is possibly TRBD1 (6 bases). The clonotype comes from a woman aged 45-65 years with Graves disease. The input for sequencing was peripheral blood mononuclear cells (PBMCs), taken at new diagnosis, from a patient treated with antithyroid drugs. The CDR3 DNA reads TGTGCCAGCAGTGAATGGGGGGGCTCCCCCGAAAAACTGTTTTTT. Amino acid sequence: CASSEWGGSPEKLFF.